This TCR beta chain was recorded in a study of regulatory T cells in long-lasting Graves disease. Study details: Graves' disease counted as persistent after over 5 years of antithyroid drugs with positive TSH receptor antibodies. Findings and caveats of the study: Under persistent disease, TRBV28, TRBJ1-2 and TRBJ2-5 were used preferentially. A limited number of samples was an acknowledged limitation.

The CDR3 sequence is 12 residues long. Investigators prepared the TCR beta libraries by applying iRepertoire HTBI primers and Arm-PCR of CDR3 regions. TCRdb redid the calling of the multiplex PCR reads with MiXCR, one entry per CDR3 protein. Here the sample spans about 470,000 distinct CDR3 sequences, roughly 20% being singletons. Specified time point: persistent/refractory GD, antithyroid drugs over 5 years with positive TRAb. RNA extracted from PBMCs served as the sequencing template. Peripheral blood, around 9 milliliters of it, was drawn into EDTA tubes. Concerning this clonotype: The antigen remains undetermined. One end of the junction varies from germline; a read error may be responsible.

The sequencing here drew on peripheral blood mononuclear cells (PBMCs), taken when the disease was refractory, from a patient treated with antithyroid drugs. The source is a female donor with Graves disease. This chain links TRBV12-3 or TRBV12-4 with TRBJ1-6, with D hard to call. The CDR3 region has the DNA TGTGCCACCAGTGACGGATCTTCACCCCTCCACTTT. Translated, it gives CATSDGSSPLHF.